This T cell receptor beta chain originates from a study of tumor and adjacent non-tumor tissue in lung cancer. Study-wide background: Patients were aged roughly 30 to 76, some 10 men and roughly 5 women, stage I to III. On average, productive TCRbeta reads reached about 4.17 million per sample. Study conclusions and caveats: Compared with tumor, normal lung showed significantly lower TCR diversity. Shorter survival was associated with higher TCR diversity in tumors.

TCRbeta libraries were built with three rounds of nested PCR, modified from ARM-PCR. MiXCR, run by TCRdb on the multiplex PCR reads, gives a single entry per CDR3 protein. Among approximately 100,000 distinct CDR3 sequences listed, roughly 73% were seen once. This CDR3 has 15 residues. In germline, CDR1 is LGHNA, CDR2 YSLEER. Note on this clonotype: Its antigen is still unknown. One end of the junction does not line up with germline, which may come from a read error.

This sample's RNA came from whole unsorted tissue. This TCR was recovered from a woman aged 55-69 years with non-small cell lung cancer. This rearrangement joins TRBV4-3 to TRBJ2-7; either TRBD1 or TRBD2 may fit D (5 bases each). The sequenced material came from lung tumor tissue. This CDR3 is CASSQGTRGTYDQYF. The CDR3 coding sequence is TGCGCCAGCAGCCAAGGGACAAGAGGGACCTACGACCAGTACTTC.